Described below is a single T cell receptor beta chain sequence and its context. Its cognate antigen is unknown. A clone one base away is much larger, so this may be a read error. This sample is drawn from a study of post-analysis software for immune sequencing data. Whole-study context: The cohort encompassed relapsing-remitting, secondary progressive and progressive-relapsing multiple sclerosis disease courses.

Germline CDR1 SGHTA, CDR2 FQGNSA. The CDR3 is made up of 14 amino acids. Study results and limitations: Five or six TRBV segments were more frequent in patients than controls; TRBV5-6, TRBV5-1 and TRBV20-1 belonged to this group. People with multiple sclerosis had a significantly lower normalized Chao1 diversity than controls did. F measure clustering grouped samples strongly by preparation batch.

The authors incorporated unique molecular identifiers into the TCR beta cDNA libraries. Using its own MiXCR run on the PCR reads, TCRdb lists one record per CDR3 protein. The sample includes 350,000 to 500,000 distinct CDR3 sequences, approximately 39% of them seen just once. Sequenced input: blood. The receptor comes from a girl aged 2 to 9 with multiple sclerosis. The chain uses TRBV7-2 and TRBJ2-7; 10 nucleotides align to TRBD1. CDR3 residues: CASSLDRGSYGQYF. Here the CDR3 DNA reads TGTGCCAGCAGCCTGGACAGGGGGTCGTACGGGCAGTACTTC. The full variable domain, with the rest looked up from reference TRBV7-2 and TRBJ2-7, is GAGVSQSPSNKVTEKGKDVELRCDPISGHTALYWYRQSLGQGLEFLIYFQGNSAPDKSGLPSDRFSAERTGGSVSTLTIQRTQQEDSAVYLCASSLDRGSYGQYFGPGTRLTVT.